This TCR beta chain was captured by sequencing in a study of PD-1 blockade in classical Hodgkin lymphoma. General observations from the study: Diminished baseline TCR diversity has been reported in newly diagnosed patients relative to healthy donors. By C4D1 there was a significant rise in CD4+ TCR diversity but not in CD8+ TCR diversity.

Each and every patient relapsed after autologous stem cell transplantation, and patients got differing brentuximab vedotin exposure. Profiling relied on immunoSEQ multiplex PCR, and the TCRdb table lists in-frame clones only, not all of them. The data show over 45,000 clones, 73% seen once. CDR3 size: 15 residues. V was clipped by 2 bases and J by 7 bases; unmatched bases: 12. Per the germline V gene, CDR1 is SGHNT and CDR2 is YYREEE (reference sequence). Regarding this clone: What it recognizes is unknown.

Sequencing used peripheral blood mononuclear cells (PBMCs), obtained before the second cycle of nivolumab. This sequence was found in a human donor with classical Hodgkin lymphoma. The rearrangement uses TRBV5-4 and TRBJ2-7, with TRBD2 identical over 7 bases. The CDR3 bases are TGTGCCAGCAGCTTTCAAAGCGGGACTTGGGGAGAGCAGTACTTC. It yields the protein CASSFQSGTWGEQYF.